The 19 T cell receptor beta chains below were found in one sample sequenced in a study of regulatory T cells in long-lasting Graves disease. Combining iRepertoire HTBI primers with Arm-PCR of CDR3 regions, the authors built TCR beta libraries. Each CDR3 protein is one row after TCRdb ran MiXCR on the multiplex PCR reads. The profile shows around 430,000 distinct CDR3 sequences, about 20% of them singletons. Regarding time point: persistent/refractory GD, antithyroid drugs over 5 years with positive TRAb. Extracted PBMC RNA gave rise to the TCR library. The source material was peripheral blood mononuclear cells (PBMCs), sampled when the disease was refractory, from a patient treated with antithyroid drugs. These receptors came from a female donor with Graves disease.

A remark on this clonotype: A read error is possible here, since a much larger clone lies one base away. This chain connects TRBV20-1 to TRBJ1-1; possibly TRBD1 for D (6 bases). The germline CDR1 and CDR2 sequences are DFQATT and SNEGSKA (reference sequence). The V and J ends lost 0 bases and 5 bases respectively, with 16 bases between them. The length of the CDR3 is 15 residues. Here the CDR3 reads CSAREGGHRDTEAFF. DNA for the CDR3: TGCAGTGCTAGAGAGGGGGGACACCGGGATACTGAAGCTTTCTTT.

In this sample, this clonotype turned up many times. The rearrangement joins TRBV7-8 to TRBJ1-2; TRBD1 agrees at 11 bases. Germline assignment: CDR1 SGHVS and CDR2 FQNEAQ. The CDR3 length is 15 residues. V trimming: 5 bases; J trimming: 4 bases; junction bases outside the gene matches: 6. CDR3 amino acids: CASSLDRGPPYGYTF. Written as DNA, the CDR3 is TGTGCCAGCAGCCTGGACAGGGGGCCGCCCTATGGCTACACCTTC.

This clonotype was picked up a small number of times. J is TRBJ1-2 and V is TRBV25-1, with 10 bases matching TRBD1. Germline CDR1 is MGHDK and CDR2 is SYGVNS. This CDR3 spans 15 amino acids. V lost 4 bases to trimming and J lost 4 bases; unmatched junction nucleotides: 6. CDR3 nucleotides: TGTGCCAGCAGTGGGACAGGGGGTCGTGGCTATGGCTACACCTTC. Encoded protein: CASSGTGGRGYGYTF.

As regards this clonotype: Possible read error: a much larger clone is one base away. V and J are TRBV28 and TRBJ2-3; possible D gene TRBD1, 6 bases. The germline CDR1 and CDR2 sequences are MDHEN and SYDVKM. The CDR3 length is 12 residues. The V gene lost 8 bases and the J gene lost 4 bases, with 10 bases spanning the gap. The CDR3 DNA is TGTGCCAGCGGTAGACAGGCAGATACGCAGTATTTT. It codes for CASGRQADTQYF.

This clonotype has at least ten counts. Here the CDR3 reads CASSPASDRGAFF. The CDR3 DNA sequence: TGTGCCAGCAGCCCGGCCTCAGATCGGGGAGCTTTCTTT. The chain employs TRBV28 and TRBJ1-1; D gene uncertain. Trimming pared 6 bases from V and 10 bases from J, leaving 18 bases between. Per the germline V gene, CDR1 is MDHEN and CDR2 is SYDVKM. CDR3 size: 13 residues.

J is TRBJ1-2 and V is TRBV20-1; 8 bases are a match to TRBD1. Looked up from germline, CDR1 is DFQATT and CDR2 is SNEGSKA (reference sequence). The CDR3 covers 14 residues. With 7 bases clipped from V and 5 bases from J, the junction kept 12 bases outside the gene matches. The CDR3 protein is CSGTQGARGYGYTF. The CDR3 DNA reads TGCAGTGGCACTCAGGGGGCGCGGGGTTATGGCTACACCTTC.

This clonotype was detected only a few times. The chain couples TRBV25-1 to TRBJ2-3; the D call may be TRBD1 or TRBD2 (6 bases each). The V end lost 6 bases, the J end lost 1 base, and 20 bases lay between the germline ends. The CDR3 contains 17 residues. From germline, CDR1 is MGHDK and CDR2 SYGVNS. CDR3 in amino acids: CASSPNVGGTGTDTQYF. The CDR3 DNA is TGTGCCAGCAGCCCGAATGTGGGGGGCACGGGCACAGATACGCAGTATTTT.

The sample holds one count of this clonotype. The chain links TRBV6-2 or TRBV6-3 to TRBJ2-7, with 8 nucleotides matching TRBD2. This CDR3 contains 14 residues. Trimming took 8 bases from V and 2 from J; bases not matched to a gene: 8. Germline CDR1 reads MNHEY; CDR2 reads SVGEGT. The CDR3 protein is CASGRGGTAYEQYF. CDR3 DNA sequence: TGTGCCAGCGGCCGGGGGGGGACCGCCTACGAGCAGTACTTC.

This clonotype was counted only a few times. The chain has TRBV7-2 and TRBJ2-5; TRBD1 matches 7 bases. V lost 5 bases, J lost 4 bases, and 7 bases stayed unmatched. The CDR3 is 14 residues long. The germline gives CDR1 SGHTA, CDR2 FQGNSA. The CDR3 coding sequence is TGTGCCAGCAGCACCCGACAGGGAGTAGAGACCCAGTACTTC. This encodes CASSTRQGVETQYF.

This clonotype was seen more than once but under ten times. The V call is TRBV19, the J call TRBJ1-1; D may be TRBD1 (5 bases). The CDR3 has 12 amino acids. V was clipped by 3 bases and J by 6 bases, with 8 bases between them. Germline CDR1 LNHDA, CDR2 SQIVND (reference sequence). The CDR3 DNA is TGTGCCAGTAGTATGAAAGGGGCTGAAGCTTTCTTT. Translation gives CASSMKGAEAFF.

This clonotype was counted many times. CDR3 nucleotide sequence: TGTGCCAGCAGCCCCGCTGGAGGGGCTGGAAACACCATATATTTT. Amino acids: CASSPAGGAGNTIYF. The rearrangement links TRBV28 to TRBJ1-3, with D possibly being TRBD1 (5 bases). Trimming cost V 6 bases and J 2 bases, with 14 bases left between them. Germline CDR1 is MDHEN and CDR2 is SYDVKM. This CDR3 has 15 amino acids.

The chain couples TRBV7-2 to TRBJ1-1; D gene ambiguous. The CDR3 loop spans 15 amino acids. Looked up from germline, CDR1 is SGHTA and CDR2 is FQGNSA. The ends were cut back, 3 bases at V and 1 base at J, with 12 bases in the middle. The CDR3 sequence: CASSFAGGQNTEAFF. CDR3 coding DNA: TGTGCCAGCAGCTTCGCGGGAGGGCAGAACACTGAAGCTTTCTTT.

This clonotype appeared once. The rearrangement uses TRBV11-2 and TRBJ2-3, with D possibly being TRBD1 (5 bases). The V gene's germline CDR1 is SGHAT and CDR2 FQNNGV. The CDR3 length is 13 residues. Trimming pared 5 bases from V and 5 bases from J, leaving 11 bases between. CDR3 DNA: TGTGCCAGCAGCCCCCAGGGTCTAGATACGCAGTATTTT. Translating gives CASSPQGLDTQYF.

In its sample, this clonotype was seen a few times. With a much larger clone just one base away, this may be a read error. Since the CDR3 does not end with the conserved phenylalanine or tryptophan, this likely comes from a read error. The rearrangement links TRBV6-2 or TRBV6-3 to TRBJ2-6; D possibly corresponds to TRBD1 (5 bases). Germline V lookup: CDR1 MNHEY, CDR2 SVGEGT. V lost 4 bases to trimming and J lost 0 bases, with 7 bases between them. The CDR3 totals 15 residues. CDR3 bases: TGTGCCAGCAGTTCCGGACACTCTGGGGCCAACGTCCTGACTTCC. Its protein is CASSSGHSGANVLTS.

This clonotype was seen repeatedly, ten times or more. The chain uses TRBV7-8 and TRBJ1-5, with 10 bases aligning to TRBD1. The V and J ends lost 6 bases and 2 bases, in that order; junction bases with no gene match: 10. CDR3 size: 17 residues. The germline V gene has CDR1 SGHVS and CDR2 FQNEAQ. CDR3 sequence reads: CASSYLSGTGGNQPQHF. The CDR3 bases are TGTGCCAGCAGTTACCTCTCCGGGACAGGGGGCAATCAGCCCCAGCATTTT.

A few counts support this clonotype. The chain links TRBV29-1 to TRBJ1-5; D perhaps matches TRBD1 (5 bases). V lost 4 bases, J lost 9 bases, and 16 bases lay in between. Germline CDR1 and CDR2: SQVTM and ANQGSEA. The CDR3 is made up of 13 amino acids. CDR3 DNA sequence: TGCAGCGTTGGGTCGGGGCCCACCGCGCCCCAGCATTTT. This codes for CSVGSGPTAPQHF.

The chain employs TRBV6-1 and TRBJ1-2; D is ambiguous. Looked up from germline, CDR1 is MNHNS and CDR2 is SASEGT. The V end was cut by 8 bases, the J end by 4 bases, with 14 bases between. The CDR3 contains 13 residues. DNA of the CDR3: TGTGCCAGCTACGAATCCTCGGTCTATGGCTACACCTTC. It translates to CASYESSVYGYTF.

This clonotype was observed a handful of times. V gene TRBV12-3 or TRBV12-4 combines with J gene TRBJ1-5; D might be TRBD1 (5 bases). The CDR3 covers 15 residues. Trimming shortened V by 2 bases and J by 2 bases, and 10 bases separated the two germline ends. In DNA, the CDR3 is TGTGCCAGCAGTTTAATCTCGGGGGGCAATCAGCCCCAGCATTTT. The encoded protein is CASSLISGGNQPQHF.

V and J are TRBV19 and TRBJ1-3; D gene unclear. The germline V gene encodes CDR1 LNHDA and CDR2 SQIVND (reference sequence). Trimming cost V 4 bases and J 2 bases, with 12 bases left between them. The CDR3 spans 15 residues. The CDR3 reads CASSTLDRAGNTIYF. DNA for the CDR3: TGTGCCAGTAGTACCCTAGACCGAGCTGGAAACACCATATATTTT.